The 16 T cell receptor beta chains listed next were all sequenced from one sample in a study of OX40 agonist ivuxolimab in advanced cancers. Generated by immunoSEQ multiplex PCR, the TCRdb table keeps only in-frame clones and is missing some. The repertoire consists of roughly 70,000 clones, with about nine tenths occurring once and the leading ten covering 2%. This specimen was CD4+ or CD8+ T cells sorted from blood, taken in a trial of the OX40 agonist ivuxolimab. Source of these receptors: an adult with an advanced solid tumor such as melanoma, head and neck, liver or kidney cancer.

The chain is built from TRBV5-4 and TRBJ2-7; D is unresolved. Germline V gene sequence: CDR1 SGHNT, CDR2 YYREEE (reference sequence). Trimming cost V 0 bases and J 6 bases, with 16 bases left between them. The CDR3 runs to 15 residues. For the CDR3, the DNA is TGTGCCAGCAGCTTGGAACAGCTCTCCCCCCTCGAGCAGTACTTC. Its protein product is CASSLEQLSPLEQYF.

This clone was detected only a few times. DNA of the CDR3: TGTGCCAGCAGCGTTAACTCGAACACTGAAGCTTTCTTT. The encoded protein is CASSVNSNTEAFF. The V gene is TRBV5-5, the J gene TRBJ1-1; D is unclear. The germline gives CDR1 SGHKS, CDR2 YYEKEE (reference sequence). Trimming pared 4 bases from V and 1 base from J, leaving 8 bases between. The CDR3 has 13 amino acids.

CDR3 in DNA: TGTGCCAGCAGTGACGGAGGGGGAGAGACCCAGTACTTC. Its protein is CASSDGGGETQYF. V is TRBV2 and J is TRBJ2-5, with D possibly being TRBD1 or TRBD2 (6 bases each). Germline V gene lookup returns CDR1 SNHLY and CDR2 FYNNEI. Between the trimmed V and J ends, which lost 3 bases and 4 bases, there was a span of 9 bases. The CDR3 covers 13 residues.

The rearrangement links TRBV19 to TRBJ1-5; D gene ambiguous. CDR1 and CDR2 (germline): LNHDA, SQIVND (reference sequence). The CDR3 is 16 residues long. V lost 4 bases and J lost 0, with 13 bases in between. Here the CDR3 DNA reads TGTGCCAGTAGTACCACCTGGCAGATTAGCAATCAGCCCCAGCATTTT. Its protein is CASSTTWQISNQPQHF.

In regard to this clone: Other DNA sequences in the sample encode the same CDR3. The CDR3 here is CASAGLAGAWEQYF. The CDR3 nucleotides are TGTGCTAGCGCGGGACTAGCGGGAGCGTGGGAGCAGTACTTC. The rearrangement links TRBV7-2 to TRBJ2-7; 14 positions match TRBD2. CDR3 length: 14 amino acids. Germline CDR1 and CDR2: SGHTA and FQGNSA.

The chain is built from TRBV6-6 and TRBJ1-5; unclear D gene. With 6 bases removed from V and 3 bases from J, the gap between germline ends came to 18 bases. CDR1 MNHNY and CDR2 SVGAGI come from the germline V gene (reference sequence). The CDR3 has 16 residues. The CDR3 region has the DNA TGTGCCAGCAGCTACCAACTTGGGGATGACAATCAGCCCCAGCATTTT. It yields the protein CASSYQLGDDNQPQHF.

The rearrangement joins TRBV9 to TRBJ2-2; unclear D gene. From germline, CDR1 is SGDLS and CDR2 YYNGEE. The CDR3 totals 16 residues. Trimming took 0 bases from V and 1 from J, leaving 10 bases between them. The CDR3 region has the DNA TGTGCCAGCAGCGTAGAAAGTACAAGGAACACCGGGGAGCTGTTTTTT. It encodes CASSVESTRNTGELFF.

This rearrangement joins TRBV20-1 to TRBJ1-2, with D unclear. The CDR3 runs 11 residues. V was trimmed by 3 bases and J by 8 bases, leaving 10 bases between them. Per the germline V gene, CDR1 is DFQATT and CDR2 is SNEGSKA (reference sequence). The CDR3 DNA sequence: TGCAGTGCTAGTCCCGCGGCGGGCTACACCTTC. This translates into CSASPAAGYTF.

Only one count was recorded for this clone. The chain is built from TRBV5-1 and TRBJ2-7, with 9 positions matching TRBD2. Trimming removed 1 base from V and 5 bases from J; junction bases left unmatched: 10. The CDR3 runs to 16 residues. CDR1 and CDR2 (germline): SGHRS, YFSETQ. Here the CDR3 reads CASSLSPGLAVDEQYF. The CDR3 DNA reads as TGCGCCAGCAGCTTGTCCCCGGGACTAGCAGTCGACGAGCAGTACTTC.

This clone came up once. The J gene is TRBJ1-1, the V gene TRBV18; 7 bases map to TRBD1. The CDR3 runs to 15 residues. CDR1 KGHSH and CDR2 LQKENI come from the germline V gene. Germline trimming cut 3 bases from V and 3 bases from J; bases unmatched to any gene: 7. The CDR3 reads CASSPEGAVYTEAFF. The CDR3 DNA follows: TGTGCCAGCTCACCCGAGGGGGCTGTGTACACTGAAGCTTTCTTT.

This clone has a single count. This sequence joins TRBV28 and TRBJ2-2; D gene ambiguous. Trimming cost V 8 bases and J 2 bases, with 9 bases left between them. The CDR3 is made up of 13 amino acids. Germline V gene data show CDR1 as MDHEN and CDR2 as SYDVKM. CDR3 sequence: CASCFSNTGELFF. CDR3 nucleotide sequence: TGTGCCAGCTGCTTCTCCAACACCGGGGAGCTGTTTTTT.

The rearrangement joins TRBV9 to TRBJ2-1; no definite D call. V gave up 4 bases and J gave up 3 bases, with 17 bases separating them. This CDR3 comprises 16 residues. Germline-derived CDR1 and CDR2 are SGDLS and YYNGEE. CDR3 nucleotides: TGTGCCAGCAGCACAACGTGGCTAGTAGACTACAATGAGCAGTTCTTC. Residues: CASSTTWLVDYNEQFF.

The gene calls are TRBV18 and TRBJ1-1; the D is unclear. Germline V gene data show CDR1 as KGHSH and CDR2 as LQKENI. V was trimmed by 3 bases and J by 4 bases, leaving 12 bases between them. The CDR3 runs to 14 residues. CDR3 loop: CASSPNAGGTEAFF. The CDR3 DNA follows: TGTGCCAGCTCACCTAACGCGGGTGGCACTGAAGCTTTCTTT.

The gene calls are TRBV19 and TRBJ2-7; maybe TRBD1 (6 bases). The germline CDR1 and CDR2 sequences are LNHDA and SQIVND (reference sequence). This CDR3 region has 13 residues. V lost 3 bases to trimming and J lost 1 base, with 7 bases between them. This CDR3 reads CASSITGSYEQYF. CDR3 in DNA: TGTGCCAGTAGTATTACAGGGTCCTACGAGCAGTACTTC.

This clone was found once. This sequence joins TRBV28 and TRBJ2-3; possibly TRBD2 for D (6 bases). CDR3 size: 15 residues. V was clipped by 7 bases and J by 5 bases, with 19 bases between them. The V gene's germline CDR1 is MDHEN and CDR2 SYDVKM. Written as DNA, the CDR3 is TGTGCCAGCACCGCCGCGGGGCCTCGGGGAGATACGCAGTATTTT. Translated, it gives CASTAAGPRGDTQYF.

On this clone: The junction departs from germline at one end; a sequencing error may be responsible. This chain uses TRBV28 with TRBJ2-3, with TRBD2 matching 9 bases. Germline V CDR1 and CDR2: MDHEN, SYDVKM. This CDR3 comprises 15 residues. DNA for the CDR3: TGTGCCAGCACTTTAATGGCGGGAGGGCCAGATACGCAGTATTTT. It translates to CASTLMAGGPDTQYF.